This entry concerns a single T cell receptor (beta chain). A read error may account for a junction end that differs from germline. This table comes from immunoSEQ multiplex PCR, and its TCRdb copy is limited to in-frame clones, with some not included. This sample carries 20,000 to 25,000 clones, just over 85% of them seen once, and the ten largest clones take approximately 17%. Germline V gene sequence: CDR1 SSHAT, CDR2 FNYEAQ (reference sequence). The CDR3 length is 17 residues. This record belongs to a study of somatic mutations in cytotoxic T cells in rheumatoid arthritis. Sequencing was carried out using CD8+ T cells sorted from blood. The V gene is TRBV7-7, the J gene TRBJ1-5; 7 bases are shared with TRBD1. This TCR came from a woman aged 50 to 60 in good health. The CDR3 bases are TGTGCTAGCAGCTTAGCCCGGGACAGCCATAGCAATCAGCCCCAGCATTTT. Its protein is CASSLARDSHSNQPQHF.